The next 11 T cell receptor beta chains were all read from a single sample in a study of cytomegalovirus exposure and HLA in healthy donors (dated by TCRdb to the late 2010s). The library came from the immunoSEQ multiplex PCR assay. A mixture of 60 forward primers for TCR Vbeta segments and 13 reverse primers for TCR Jbeta segments was used in the multiplex PCR. What TCRdb holds here is the immuneACCESS table cut down to in-frame rearrangements. Part of the clones is not present; checked against another copy, under half of the missing clones reflect an unresolved V gene, and the others are unexplained. The sample contains about 130,000 clones, around 82% of them found a single time. About 11% of the sample comes from the top ten. Sequencing used PBMCs. The receptors shown here come from a man in his thirties or forties in good health and CMV-seropositive.

The rearrangement joins TRBV5-6 to TRBJ1-1, with D hard to call. Trimming pared 4 bases from V and 8 bases from J, leaving 15 bases between. The CDR3 runs 13 residues. In germline, CDR1 is SGHDT, CDR2 YYEEEE. The CDR3 nucleotides are TGTGCCAGCAGCCACCCCATGGGCAGGGAAGCTTTCTTT. Translated, it gives CASSHPMGREAFF.

This chain joins TRBV4-3 and TRBJ2-1, with 7 bases matching TRBD1. Germline CDR1 reads LGHNA; CDR2 reads YSLEER. The V segment lost 0 bases and the J segment 2 bases; nucleotides outside the gene matches: 4. This CDR3 has 16 amino acids. The DNA for the CDR3 is TGCGCCAGCAGCCAAGATTTTACAGGGGCCTACAATGAGCAGTTCTTC. Translating gives CASSQDFTGAYNEQFF.

The chain carries TRBV23-1 and TRBJ1-2; D unresolved. TRBV23-1 is an ORF for which the function is uncertain. Deletions cut 4 bases from V and 1 base from J, with 22 bases between. This CDR3 is built from 18 residues. CDR3 sequence (DNA): TGCGCCAGCAGTCTGAGGTTGGGAGCCCCGGGAGTTAACTATGGCTACACCTTC. Protein: CASSLRLGAPGVNYGYTF.

The chain employs TRBV5-5 and TRBJ2-2, with D possibly matching TRBD1 (5 bases). The germline V gene has CDR1 SGHKS and CDR2 YYEKEE (reference sequence). The CDR3 spans 16 residues. Trimming cost V 2 bases and J 0 bases, with 11 bases left between them. The CDR3 region is CASSLFFRANTGELFF. The DNA for the CDR3 is TGTGCCAGCAGCTTATTTTTCAGGGCGAACACCGGGGAGCTGTTTTTT.

This clone has a handful of counts. The rearrangement links TRBV19 to TRBJ1-5, with 7 bases matching TRBD1. The CDR3 is 13 residues long. Losses at the gene ends were 6 bases for V and 7 bases for J; bases not matched to a gene: 6. Germline assignment: CDR1 LNHDA and CDR2 SQIVND (reference sequence). The CDR3 DNA is TGTGCCAGTAGCTTCTCAGGGGGACAGCCCCAGCATTTT. This codes for CASSFSGGQPQHF.

The genes are TRBV19 and TRBJ1-2; D is undetermined. The CDR3 has 12 amino acids. V shed 7 bases and J shed 8 bases, with 14 bases lying between them. Germline V CDR1 and CDR2: LNHDA, SQIVND (reference sequence). The CDR3 nucleotides are TGTGCCAGTACGGTCCAGGCTGGGGGCTACACCTTC. Its protein is CASTVQAGGYTF.

There are a few counts of this clone. The chain is built from TRBV7-2 and TRBJ2-1, with 14 bases that match TRBD2. Germline V gene lookup returns CDR1 SGHTA and CDR2 FQGNSA. CDR3 length: 16 amino acids. J lost 9 bases, V lost 4 bases, and 8 bases had no gene match. The CDR3 region is CASSSRGLAGVIEQFF. CDR3 sequence (DNA): TGTGCCAGCAGCTCTAGGGGACTAGCGGGGGTTATTGAGCAGTTCTTC.

This rearrangement joins TRBV7-2 to TRBJ1-1, with 7 bases fitting TRBD1. V gave up 3 bases and J gave up 2 bases; unmatched junction bases: 9. The germline CDR1 and CDR2 sequences are SGHTA and FQGNSA. The CDR3 contains 16 residues. The CDR3 nucleotides read TGTGCCAGCAGCTTCCGCACCGGGACAGACAACACTGAAGCTTTCTTT. Translating it yields CASSFRTGTDNTEAFF.

The V gene is TRBV7-2, the J gene TRBJ1-2, with 7 bases identical to TRBD1. Germline V gene lookup returns CDR1 SGHTA and CDR2 FQGNSA. V lost 5 bases, J lost 1 base, and 7 bases stayed unmatched. This CDR3 is built from 15 residues. This CDR3 is CASSPGTDLNYGYTF. CDR3 sequence (DNA): TGTGCCAGCAGCCCCGGGACAGACCTTAACTATGGCTACACCTTC.

The V gene is TRBV28, the J gene TRBJ2-3; TRBD2 agrees at 7 bases. Germline values: CDR1 MDHEN, CDR2 SYDVKM. The CDR3 sequence is 16 residues long. The trim removed 4 bases at V and 5 bases at J, leaving 12 bases unmatched. CDR3 residues: CASSYVDAGARDTQYF. The CDR3 nucleotides read TGTGCCAGCAGTTATGTGGATGCGGGAGCGCGAGATACGCAGTATTTT.

V usage is TRBV7-6 and J usage is TRBJ2-1; 9 nucleotides align to TRBD2. After removal of 3 bases from V and 5 bases from J, the junction contained 8 bases not matched to a gene. Germline V lookup: CDR1 SGHVS, CDR2 FNYEAQ. The CDR3 contains 16 residues. The CDR3 DNA reads as TGTGCCAGCAGCTTCCCGCGGGAGGGGGTGGACAATGAGCAGTTCTTC. This gives the protein CASSFPREGVDNEQFF.